These T cell receptor beta chains were read from a single sample in a study of blood T cell repertoires in COVID-19. Assay used: immunoSEQ multiplex PCR; TCRdb lists only in-frame clones, some missing. Among 150,000 or so clones listed, about 86% were seen once. What was sequenced was peripheral blood. These receptors all stem from a woman aged 55 to 70 with acute or convalescent COVID-19. CDR3s include the opening cysteine and the closing phenylalanine or tryptophan.

j_call v_call cdr3_aa
TRBJ2-2 TRBV27 CASSITGGTNTGELFF
TRBJ1-5 TRBV3-1/TRBV3-2 CASTSGDQPQHF
TRBJ2-2 TRBV5-3 CARSWTGGEAGELFF
TRBJ2-7 TRBV10-3 CAIATKGGEAYEQYF
TRBJ2-2 TRBV10-3 CAISDMRGAGNTGELFF
TRBJ2-1 TRBV6-6 CASSYSSGGAYEQFF
TRBJ1-2 TRBV15 CATSRDGGWDGYTF
TRBJ1-1 TRBV18 CASSPTNMNTEAFF
TRBJ1-2 TRBV28 CASSLRDRGRLGYTF
TRBJ1-2 TRBV6-5 CASHRRQGPYGYTF
TRBJ2-3 TRBV5-1 CASSPGLANTDTQYF
TRBJ1-1 TRBV20-1 CSASTGFMNTEAFF
TRBJ1-1 TRBV24-1 CATSDRQSNEAFF
TRBJ1-5 TRBV7-2 CASSSTGSSQPQHF
TRBJ1-2 TRBV7-6 CASSLNSGTDHYGYTF
TRBJ2-3 TRBV6-5 CASRSGGTDTQYF
TRBJ1-1 TRBV9 CASSVGGSNTEAFF
TRBJ1-1 TRBV2 CASSKDRYMNTEAFF
TRBJ2-7 TRBV20-1 CSASSGLAGVSEQYF
TRBJ2-7 TRBV6-6 CASTEPGQPTEQYF
TRBJ1-1 TRBV19 CASSRQFDSEAFF
TRBJ2-3 TRBV27 CASTPEADTQYF
TRBJ1-5 TRBV28 CASSLLSEPQHF
TRBJ1-1 TRBV3-1/TRBV3-2 CASAGGNTEAFF
TRBJ2-1 TRBV19 CASRHRGANEQFF
TRBJ2-2 TRBV5-6 CASSFPDTRGELFF
TRBJ1-2 TRBV3-1/TRBV3-2 CASSLRQGYGYTF
TRBJ1-2 TRBV4-1 CASSLRGGGGIDYGYTF
TRBJ1-1 TRBV7-3 CASRSGGAFTEAFF
TRBJ1-5 TRBV2 CASSEFDTGPLNQPQHF
TRBJ2-2 TRBV4-1 CASSHRWVGRASDTGELFF
TRBJ1-1 TRBV5-4 CASSLLSRGVNTEAFF
TRBJ2-5 TRBV24-1 CATSDAIGWGGTQYF
TRBJ1-4 TRBV6-5 CASSNYRARDEKLFF
TRBJ1-2 TRBV2 CASSEYMGQTDYTF
TRBJ1-1 TRBV9 CASSVGGSGTEAFF
TRBJ1-2 TRBV21-1 CASSKAQSRGEDYGYTF
TRBJ2-7 TRBV5-4 CASSQGQGDEQYF
TRBJ1-6 TRBV12-3/TRBV12-4 CASNSYYNSPLHF
TRBJ2-5 TRBV27 CASSFRGRQTQYF
TRBJ2-3 TRBV2 CASTQRASGTDTQYF